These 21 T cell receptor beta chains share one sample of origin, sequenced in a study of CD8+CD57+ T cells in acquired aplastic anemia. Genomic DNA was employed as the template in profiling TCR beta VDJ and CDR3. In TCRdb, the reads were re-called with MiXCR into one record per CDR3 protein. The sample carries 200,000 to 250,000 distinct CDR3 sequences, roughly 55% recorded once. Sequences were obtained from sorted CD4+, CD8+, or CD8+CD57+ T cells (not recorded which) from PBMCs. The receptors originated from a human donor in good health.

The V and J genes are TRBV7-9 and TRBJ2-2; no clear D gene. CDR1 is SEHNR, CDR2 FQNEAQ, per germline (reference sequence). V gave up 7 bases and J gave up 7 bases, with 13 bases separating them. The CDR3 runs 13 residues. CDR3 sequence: CASTWLRGGELFF. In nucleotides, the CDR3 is TGTGCCAGCACCTGGCTCCGAGGCGGGGAGCTGTTTTTT.

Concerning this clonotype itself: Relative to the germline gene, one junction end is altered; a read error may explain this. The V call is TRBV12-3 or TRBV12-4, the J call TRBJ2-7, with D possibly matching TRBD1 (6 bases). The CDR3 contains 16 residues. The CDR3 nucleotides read TGTGCCAGCACTTTAGGACATGTGCAGGGGCACTACGAGCAGTACTTC. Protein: CASTLGHVQGHYEQYF.

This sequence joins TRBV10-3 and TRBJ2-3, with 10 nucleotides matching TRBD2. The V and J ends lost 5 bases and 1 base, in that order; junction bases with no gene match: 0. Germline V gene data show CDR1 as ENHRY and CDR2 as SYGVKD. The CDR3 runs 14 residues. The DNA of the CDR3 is TGTGCCATCAGTACTAGCGGGGGCACAGATACGCAGTATTTT. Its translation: CAISTSGGTDTQYF.

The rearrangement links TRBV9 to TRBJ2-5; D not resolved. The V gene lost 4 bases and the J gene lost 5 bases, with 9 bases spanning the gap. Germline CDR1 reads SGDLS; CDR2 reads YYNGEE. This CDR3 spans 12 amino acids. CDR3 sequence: CASSQEWETQYF. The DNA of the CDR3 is TGTGCCAGCAGCCAAGAATGGGAGACCCAGTACTTC.

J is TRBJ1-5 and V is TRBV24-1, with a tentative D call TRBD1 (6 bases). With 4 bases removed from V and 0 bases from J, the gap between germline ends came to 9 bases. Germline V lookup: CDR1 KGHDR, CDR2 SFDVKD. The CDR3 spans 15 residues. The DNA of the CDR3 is TGTGCCACCAGTGACGGACAGTATAGCAATCAGCCCCAGCATTTT. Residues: CATSDGQYSNQPQHF.

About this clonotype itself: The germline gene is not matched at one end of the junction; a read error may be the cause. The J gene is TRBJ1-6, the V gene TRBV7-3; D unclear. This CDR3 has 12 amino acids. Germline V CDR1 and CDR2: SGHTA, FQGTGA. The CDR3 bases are TGTGCCAGCAGCTCCTATAATTCACCCCTCCGCTTT. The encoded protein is CASSSYNSPLRF. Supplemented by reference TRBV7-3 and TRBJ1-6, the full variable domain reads GAGVSQTPSNKVTEKGKYVELRCDPISGHTALYWYRQSLGQGPEFLIYFQGTGAADDSGLPNDRFFAVRPEGSVSTLKIQRTERGDSAVYLCASSSYNSPLRFGNGTRLTVT.

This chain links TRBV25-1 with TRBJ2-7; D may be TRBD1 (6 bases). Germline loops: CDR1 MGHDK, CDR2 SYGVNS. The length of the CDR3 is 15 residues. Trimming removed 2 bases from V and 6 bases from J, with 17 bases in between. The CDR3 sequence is CASSEEGHGEGEQYF. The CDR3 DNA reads TGTGCCAGCAGTGAAGAGGGACATGGGGAAGGCGAGCAGTACTTC.

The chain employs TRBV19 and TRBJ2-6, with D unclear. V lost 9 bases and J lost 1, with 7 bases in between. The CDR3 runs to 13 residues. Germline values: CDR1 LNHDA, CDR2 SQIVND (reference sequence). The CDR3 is CASSRSGANVLTF. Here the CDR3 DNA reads TGTGCCAGCAGTCGATCTGGGGCCAACGTCCTGACTTTC. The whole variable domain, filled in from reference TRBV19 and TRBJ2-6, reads DGGITQSPKYLFRKEGQNVTLSCEQNLNHDAMYWYRQDPGQGLRLIYYSQIVNDFQKGDIAEGYSVSREKKESFPLTVTSAQKNPTAFYLCASSRSGANVLTFGAGSRLTVL.

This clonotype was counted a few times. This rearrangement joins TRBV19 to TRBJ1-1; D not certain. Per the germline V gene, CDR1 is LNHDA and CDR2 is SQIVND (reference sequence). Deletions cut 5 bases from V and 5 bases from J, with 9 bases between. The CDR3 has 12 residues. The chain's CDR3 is CASSWWNTEAFF. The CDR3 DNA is TGTGCCAGTAGTTGGTGGAATACTGAAGCTTTCTTT.

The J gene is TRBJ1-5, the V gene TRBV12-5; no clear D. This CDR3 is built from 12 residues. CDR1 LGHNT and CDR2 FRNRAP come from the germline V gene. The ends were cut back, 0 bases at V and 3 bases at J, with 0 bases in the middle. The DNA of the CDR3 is TGTGCTAGTGGTTTGGTCAATCAGCCCCAGCATTTT. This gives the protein CASGLVNQPQHF. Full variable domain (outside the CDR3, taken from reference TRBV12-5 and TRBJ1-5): DARVTQTPRHKVTEMGQEVTMRCQPILGHNTVFWYRQTMMQGLELLAYFRNRAPLDDSGMPKDRFSAEMPDATLATLKIQPSEPRDSAVYFCASGLVNQPQHFGDGTRLSIL.

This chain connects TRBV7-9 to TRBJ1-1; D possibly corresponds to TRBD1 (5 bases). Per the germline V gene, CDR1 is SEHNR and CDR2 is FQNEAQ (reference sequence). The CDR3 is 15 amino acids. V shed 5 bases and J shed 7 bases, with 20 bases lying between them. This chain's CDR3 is CASSPSGGDYNEAFF. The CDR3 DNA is TGTGCCAGCAGCCCTAGCGGGGGGGATTACAATGAAGCTTTCTTT. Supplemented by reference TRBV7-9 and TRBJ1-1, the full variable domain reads DTGVSQNPRHKITKRGQNVTFRCDPISEHNRLYWYRQTLGQGPEFLTYFQNEAQLEKSRLLSDRFSAERPKGSFSTLEIQRTEQGDSAMYLCASSPSGGDYNEAFFGQGTRLTVV.

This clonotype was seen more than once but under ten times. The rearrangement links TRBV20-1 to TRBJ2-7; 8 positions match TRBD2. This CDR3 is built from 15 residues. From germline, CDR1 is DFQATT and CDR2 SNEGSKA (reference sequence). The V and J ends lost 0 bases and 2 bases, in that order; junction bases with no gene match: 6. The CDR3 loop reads CSARDYSGSTYEQYF. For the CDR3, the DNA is TGCAGTGCTAGAGATTACAGCGGGAGCACCTACGAGCAGTACTTC.

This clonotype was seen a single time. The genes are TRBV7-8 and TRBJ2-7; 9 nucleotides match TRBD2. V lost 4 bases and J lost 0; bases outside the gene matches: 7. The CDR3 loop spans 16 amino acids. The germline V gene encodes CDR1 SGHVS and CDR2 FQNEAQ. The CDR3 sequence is CASSSSSGEASYEQYF. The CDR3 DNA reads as TGTGCCAGCAGCTCGTCTAGCGGGGAGGCCTCCTACGAGCAGTACTTC.

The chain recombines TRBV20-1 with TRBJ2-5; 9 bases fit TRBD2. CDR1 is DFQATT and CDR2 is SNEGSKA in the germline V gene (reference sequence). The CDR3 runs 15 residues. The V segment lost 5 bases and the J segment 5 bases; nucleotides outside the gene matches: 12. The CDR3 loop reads CSAPPVSGSAETQYF. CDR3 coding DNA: TGCAGTGCTCCCCCCGTTAGCGGGAGCGCGGAGACCCAGTACTTC.

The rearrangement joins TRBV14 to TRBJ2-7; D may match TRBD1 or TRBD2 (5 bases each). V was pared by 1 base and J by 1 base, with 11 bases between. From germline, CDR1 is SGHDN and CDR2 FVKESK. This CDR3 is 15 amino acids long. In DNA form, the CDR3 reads TGTGCCAGCAGCCAAGTGAGGGGTGTATCCTACGAGCAGTACTTC. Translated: CASSQVRGVSYEQYF. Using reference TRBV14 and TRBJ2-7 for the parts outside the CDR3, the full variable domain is EAGVTQFPSHSVIEKGQTVTLRCDPISGHDNLYWYRRVMGKEIKFLLHFVKESKQDESGMPNNRFLAERTGGTYSTLKVQPAELEDSGVYFCASSQVRGVSYEQYFGPGTRLTVT.

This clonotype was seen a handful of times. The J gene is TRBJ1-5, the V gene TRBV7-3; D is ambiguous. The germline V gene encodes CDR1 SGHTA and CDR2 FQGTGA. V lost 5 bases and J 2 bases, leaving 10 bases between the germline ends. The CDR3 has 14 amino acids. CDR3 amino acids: CASSPRVGNQPQHF. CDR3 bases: TGTGCCAGCAGCCCTAGGGTTGGCAATCAGCCCCAGCATTTT.

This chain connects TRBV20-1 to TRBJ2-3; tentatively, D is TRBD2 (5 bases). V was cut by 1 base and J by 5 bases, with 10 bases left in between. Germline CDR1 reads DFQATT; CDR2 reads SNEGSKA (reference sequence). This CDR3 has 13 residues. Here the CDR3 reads CSARGEGIDTQYF. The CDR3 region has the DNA TGCAGTGCTAGAGGAGAGGGCATAGATACGCAGTATTTT.

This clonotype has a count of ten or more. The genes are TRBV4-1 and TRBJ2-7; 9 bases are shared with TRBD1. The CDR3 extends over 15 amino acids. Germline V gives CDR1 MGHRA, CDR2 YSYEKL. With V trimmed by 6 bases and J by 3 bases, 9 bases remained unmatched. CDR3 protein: CASSLRDRVLYEQYF. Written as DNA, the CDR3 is TGCGCCAGCAGTCTCCGGGACAGGGTACTCTACGAGCAGTACTTC.

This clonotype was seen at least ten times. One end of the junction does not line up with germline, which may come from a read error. The CDR3 loop is CASSSSSAPDRDF. CDR3 in DNA: TGTGCCAGCAGCTCCTCCTCGGCACCTGACCGGGACTTC. The V call is TRBV7-9, the J call TRBJ2-7; D is undetermined. This CDR3 has 13 residues. CDR1 and CDR2 from the germline V gene are SEHNR and FQNEAQ (reference sequence).

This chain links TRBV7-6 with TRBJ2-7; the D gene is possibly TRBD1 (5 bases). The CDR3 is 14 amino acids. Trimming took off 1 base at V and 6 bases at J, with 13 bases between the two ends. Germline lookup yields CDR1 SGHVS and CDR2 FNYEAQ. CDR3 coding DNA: TGTGCCAGCAGCTTAGGCCTAGGGGCGGCCGAGCAGTACTTC. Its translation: CASSLGLGAAEQYF. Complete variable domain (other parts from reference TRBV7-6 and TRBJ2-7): GAGVSQSPRYKVTKRGQDVALRCDPISGHVSLYWYRQALGQGPEFLTYFNYEAQQDKSGLPNDRFSAERPEGSISTLTIQRTEQRDSAMYRCASSLGLGAAEQYFGPGTRLTVT.

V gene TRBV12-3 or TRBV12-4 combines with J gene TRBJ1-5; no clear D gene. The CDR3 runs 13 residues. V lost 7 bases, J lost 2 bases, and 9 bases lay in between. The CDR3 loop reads CASTPTGNQPQHF. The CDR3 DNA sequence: TGTGCCAGCACCCCGACGGGCAATCAGCCCCAGCATTTT.